The entry below describes one T cell receptor beta chain. This sample was taken from a study of blood T cells in healthy people across ages. Alongside a J-beta primer mix, a sample-barcoded 5' primer served in a second PCR lasting about 7 to 11 cycles. TCRdb independently ran MiXCR on the 5' RACE reads; one entry per CDR3 protein. The table records about a million distinct CDR3 sequences, roughly two fifths of them present only once. Per germline, CDR1 SGHNT and CDR2 YYREEE (reference sequence). The CDR3 contains 16 residues. Between the trimmed V and J ends, which lost 0 bases and 2 bases, there was a span of 14 bases.

Sequencing was done on a sample of blood. V is TRBV5-4 and J is TRBJ2-5; possible D gene TRBD2, 6 bases. The TCR comes from a man younger than 35 in good health. As DNA, the CDR3 is TGTGCCAGCAGCTTGGGGAGGGTGGCGGAGCAAGAGACCCAGTACTTC. This sequence encodes CASSLGRVAEQETQYF.